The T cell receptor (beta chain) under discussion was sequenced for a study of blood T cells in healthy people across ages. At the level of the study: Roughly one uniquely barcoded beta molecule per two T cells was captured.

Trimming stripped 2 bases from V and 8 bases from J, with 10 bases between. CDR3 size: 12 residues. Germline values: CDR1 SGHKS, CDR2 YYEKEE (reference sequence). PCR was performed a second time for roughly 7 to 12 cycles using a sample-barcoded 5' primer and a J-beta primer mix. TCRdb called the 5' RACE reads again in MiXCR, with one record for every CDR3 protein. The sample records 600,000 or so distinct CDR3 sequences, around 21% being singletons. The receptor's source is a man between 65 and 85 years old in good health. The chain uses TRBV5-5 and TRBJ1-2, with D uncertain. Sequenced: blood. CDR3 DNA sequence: TGTGCCAGCAGCTTTGGAGAGGGCGGCTACACCTTC. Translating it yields CASSFGEGGYTF.